The 2 T cell receptor beta chains below all came from one sample that was sequenced in a study of graft-versus-host responses after intestinal transplantation. Antigens of these TCRs are unknown. Clones were read by immunoSEQ multiplex PCR, and TCRdb kept only the in-frame ones, dropping some. The sample yields fewer than 120,000 clones, roughly 95% seen once. The starting material was unstimulated CD8+ T cells sorted from spleen or lymph node cells, obtained before intestinal transplant. The source is a human donor who received an intestinal transplant.

The rearrangement links TRBV27 to TRBJ2-7; D tentatively fits TRBD1 or TRBD2 (6 bases each). Trimming left V 7 bases short and J 4 bases short, with 8 bases between. Germline CDR1 is MNHEY and CDR2 is SMNVEV (reference sequence). The CDR3 runs 11 residues. The CDR3 nucleotides are TGTGCCAGCACGGGGGCGTACGAGCAGTACTTC. As protein: CASTGAYEQYF.

The chain joins TRBV13 to TRBJ2-7, with 12 bases identical to TRBD1. From germline, CDR1 is PRHDT and CDR2 FYEKMQ (reference sequence). The CDR3 spans 15 residues. The V segment lost 5 bases and the J segment 5 bases; nucleotides outside the gene matches: 7. CDR3 DNA sequence: TGTGCCAGCAGCACCGGGACAGGGGGCCGAAACGAGCAGTACTTC. Amino acids: CASSTGTGGRNEQYF.